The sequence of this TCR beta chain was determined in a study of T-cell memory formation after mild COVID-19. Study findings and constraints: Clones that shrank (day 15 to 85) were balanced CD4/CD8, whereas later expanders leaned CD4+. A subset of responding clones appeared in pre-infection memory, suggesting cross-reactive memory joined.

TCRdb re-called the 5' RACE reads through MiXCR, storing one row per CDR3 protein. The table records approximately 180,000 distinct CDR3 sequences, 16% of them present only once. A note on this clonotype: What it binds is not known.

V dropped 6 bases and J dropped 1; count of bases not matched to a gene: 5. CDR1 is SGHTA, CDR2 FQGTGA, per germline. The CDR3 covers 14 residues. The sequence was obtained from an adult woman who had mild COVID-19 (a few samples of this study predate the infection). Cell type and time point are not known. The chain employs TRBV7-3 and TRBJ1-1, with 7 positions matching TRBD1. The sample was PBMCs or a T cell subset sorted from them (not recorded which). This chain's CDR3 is CASSKGGKNTEAFF. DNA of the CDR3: TGTGCCAGCAGTAAAGGGGGCAAGAACACTGAAGCTTTCTTT.